These 25 T cell receptor beta chains came from one sample sequenced in a study of blood T cell repertoires in COVID-19. TCRdb's copy holds only in-frame clones and misses some; the assay was immunoSEQ multiplex PCR. In the table there are 100,000 to 150,000 clones, 60% to 80% of which are singletons. Input material: peripheral blood. All receptors derive from a man of 80 years or more with COVID-19, enrolled during active disease.

The chain uses TRBV6-5 and TRBJ1-2, with D unresolved. V was pared by 6 bases and J by 3 bases, with 14 bases between. This CDR3 comprises 14 residues. Germline CDR1 reads MNHEY; CDR2 reads SVGAGI. This CDR3 is CASSPGPRDYGYTF. The CDR3 DNA is TGTGCCAGCAGCCCCGGACCGAGGGACTATGGCTACACCTTC.

The rearrangement uses TRBV11-3 and TRBJ2-3; 13 nucleotides match TRBD2. In germline, CDR1 is SGHNT, CDR2 YENEEA. The CDR3 consists of 19 residues. With V trimmed by 5 bases and J by 0 bases, 11 bases remained unmatched. The CDR3 nucleotides read TGTGCCAGCAGCCCAGGACTAGCGGGAGACGTGGGGAGCACAGATACGCAGTATTTT. The encoded protein is CASSPGLAGDVGSTDTQYF. The full variable domain, in which reference TRBV11-3 and TRBJ2-3 provide the parts outside the CDR3, is EAGVVQSPRYKIIEKKQPVAFWCNPISGHNTLYWYLQNLGQGPELLIRYENEEAVDDSQLPKDRFSAERLKGVDSTLKIQPAELGDSAVYLCASSPGLAGDVGSTDTQYFGPGTRLTVL.

The V and J genes are TRBV5-1 and TRBJ2-2; TRBD2 matches 11 bases. V trimming: 2 bases; J trimming: 6 bases; junction bases outside the gene matches: 9. Germline-derived CDR1 and CDR2 are SGHRS and YFSETQ. This CDR3 region has 17 residues. The CDR3: CASSFTSGSVFSGELFF. In DNA, the CDR3 is TGCGCCAGCAGCTTTACTAGCGGGAGTGTTTTTTCCGGGGAGCTGTTTTTT.

This clone was observed once. The gene calls are TRBV7-2 and TRBJ2-5, with 11 bases that match TRBD2. There are 14 residues in the CDR3. The J segment lost 7 bases and the V segment lost 4 bases, leaving 5 bases of the junction unmatched. Germline CDR1 reads SGHTA; CDR2 reads FQGNSA. The chain's CDR3 is CASSSLAGAGTQYF. For the CDR3, the DNA is TGTGCCAGCAGCTCACTAGCGGGGGCCGGGACCCAGTACTTC.

The V gene is TRBV5-6, the J gene TRBJ2-1; 7 bases fit TRBD1. The trim removed 2 bases at V and 4 bases at J, leaving 9 bases unmatched. The germline CDR1 and CDR2 sequences are SGHDT and YYEEEE. The CDR3 has 16 residues. The CDR3 region is CASSFTGANMYNEQFF. CDR3 bases: TGTGCCAGCAGCTTCACAGGGGCCAACATGTACAATGAGCAGTTCTTC.

A word on this clone: The junction departs from germline at one end; a sequencing error may be responsible. The rearrangement links TRBV7-7 to TRBJ2-1; 16 nucleotides agree with TRBD2. Germline V CDR1 and CDR2: SSHAT, FNYEAQ (reference sequence). There are 15 residues in the CDR3. In DNA, the CDR3 is TGTGCTAGCAGCACCGGGACTAGCGGGGGGGAGGAGCAGTTCTTC. As protein: CASSTGTSGGEEQFF. Full variable domain (rest looked up from reference TRBV7-7 and TRBJ2-1): GAGVSQSPRYKVTKRGQDVTLRCDPISSHATLYWYQQALGQGPEFLTYFNYEAQPDKSGLPSDRFSAERPEGSISTLTIQRTEQRDSAMYRCASSTGTSGGEEQFFGPGTRLTVL.

This clone was observed once. The chain employs TRBV9 and TRBJ2-3; the match to TRBD2 covers 13 bases. Looked up from germline, CDR1 is SGDLS and CDR2 is YYNGEE. This CDR3 spans 16 amino acids. The trim removed 4 bases at V and 3 bases at J, leaving 5 bases unmatched. The CDR3 sequence is CASSPGLAGETDTQYF. Written as DNA, the CDR3 is TGTGCCAGCAGCCCAGGACTAGCGGGAGAGACAGATACGCAGTATTTT.

The chain joins TRBV7-9 to TRBJ2-7, with 8 bases matching TRBD2. CDR1 and CDR2 (germline): SEHNR, FQNEAQ (reference sequence). This CDR3 has 14 amino acids. Trimming at V came to 2 bases and at J to 6 bases, leaving 6 bases not matched to a gene. The CDR3 DNA follows: TGTGCCAGCAGCTTAACGAGCGGGAGCTTCGAGCAGTACTTC. It encodes CASSLTSGSFEQYF. Complete variable domain (other parts from reference TRBV7-9 and TRBJ2-7): DTGVSQNPRHKITKRGQNVTFRCDPISEHNRLYWYRQTLGQGPEFLTYFQNEAQLEKSRLLSDRFSAERPKGSFSTLEIQRTEQGDSAMYLCASSLTSGSFEQYFGPGTRLTVT.

The V and J genes are TRBV28 and TRBJ1-1; no reliable D call. CDR3 length equals 13 residues. Germline CDR1 reads MDHEN; CDR2 reads SYDVKM. V dropped 3 bases and J dropped 5 bases, with 10 bases sitting between them. CDR3 DNA: TGTGCCAGCAGTTTGTACGGGGTTACTGAAGCTTTCTTT. Its protein product is CASSLYGVTEAFF.

This clone was observed a few times. The chain carries TRBV7-6 and TRBJ2-7; unclear D gene. This CDR3 is 12 amino acids long. Germline CDR1 and CDR2: SGHVS and FNYEAQ. Between the trimmed V and J ends, which lost 1 base and 6 bases, there was a span of 7 bases. This CDR3 is CASSLDGFEQYF. CDR3 sequence (DNA): TGTGCCAGCAGCTTAGACGGGTTCGAGCAGTACTTC.

The chain is built from TRBV7-2 and TRBJ1-6, with D hard to call. Trimming left V 5 bases short and J 1 base short, with 6 bases between. The CDR3 is 14 residues long. Germline assignment: CDR1 SGHTA and CDR2 FQGNSA. The chain's CDR3 is CASSPVSYNSPLHF. DNA for the CDR3: TGTGCCAGCAGCCCGGTATCCTATAATTCACCCCTCCACTTT.

The J gene is TRBJ1-2, the V gene TRBV6-5, with 8 nucleotides matching TRBD1. CDR1 is MNHEY, CDR2 SVGAGI, per germline. This CDR3 has 15 amino acids. The V gene end was trimmed by 6 bases and the J gene end by 6 bases; junction bases not matched to a gene: 12. The CDR3 sequence: CASRTGGQGIDGYTF. In DNA form, the CDR3 reads TGTGCCAGCAGGACGGGTGGACAGGGCATCGATGGCTACACCTTC.

This clone was seen only once. The gene calls are TRBV11-2 and TRBJ2-3, with a weak D call TRBD2 (6 bases). V was pared by 5 bases and J by 2 bases, with 11 bases between. This CDR3 comprises 14 residues. Germline V lookup: CDR1 SGHAT, CDR2 FQNNGV. The chain's CDR3 is CASSLSGVTDTQYF. As DNA, the CDR3 is TGTGCCAGCAGCCTCTCGGGGGTCACAGATACGCAGTATTTT. Full variable domain (rest looked up from reference TRBV11-2 and TRBJ2-3): EAGVAQSPRYKIIEKRQSVAFWCNPISGHATLYWYQQILGQGPKLLIQFQNNGVVDDSQLPKDRFSAERLKGVDSTLKIQPAKLEDSAVYLCASSLSGVTDTQYFGPGTRLTVL.

J is TRBJ2-3 and V is TRBV28, with D perhaps matching TRBD2 (6 bases). CDR1 is MDHEN, CDR2 SYDVKM, per germline. The germline V and J ends were trimmed by 3 bases and 0 bases, with 16 bases remaining between them. The CDR3 sequence is 17 residues long. This chain's CDR3 is CASSFLEGRDSTDTQYF. In nucleotides, the CDR3 is TGTGCCAGCAGTTTTTTGGAGGGCCGGGATAGCACAGATACGCAGTATTTT.

This chain uses TRBV10-3 with TRBJ2-3; D unresolved. Germline CDR1 and CDR2: ENHRY and SYGVKD. The V end lost 0 bases, the J end lost 0 bases, and 7 bases lay between the germline ends. This CDR3 contains 15 residues. CDR3 DNA sequence: TGTGCCATCAGTGAGTCTGTTAGTAGCACAGATACGCAGTATTTT. Translating it yields CAISESVSSTDTQYF.

The rearrangement uses TRBV28 and TRBJ1-1; no firm D call. V lost 7 bases to trimming and J lost 5 bases, with 11 bases between them. The V gene's germline CDR1 is MDHEN and CDR2 SYDVKM. The CDR3 covers 12 residues. CDR3 bases: TGTGCCAGCAACACTCGAGGGACTGAAGCTTTCTTT. Encoded protein: CASNTRGTEAFF. The variable domain in full, completed from reference TRBV28 and TRBJ1-1, reads DVKVTQSSRYLVKRTGEKVFLECVQDMDHENMFWYRQDPGLGLRLIYFSYDVKMKEKGDIPEGYSVSREKKERFSLILESASTNQTSMYLCASNTRGTEAFFGQGTRLTVV.

The rearrangement links TRBV5-1 to TRBJ2-7; 7 bases map to TRBD1. The CDR3 runs to 15 residues. Germline lookup yields CDR1 SGHRS and CDR2 YFSETQ. With 7 bases clipped from V and 1 base from J, the junction kept 11 bases outside the gene matches. CDR3 sequence: CASGAETGKSYEQYF. Written as DNA, the CDR3 is TGCGCCAGCGGGGCTGAGACAGGGAAGTCCTACGAGCAGTACTTC.

The V and J genes are TRBV14 and TRBJ2-3; the D gene is possibly TRBD1 (5 bases). Trimming shortened V by 4 bases and J by 3 bases, and 11 bases separated the two germline ends. The CDR3 has 14 amino acids. The germline gives CDR1 SGHDN, CDR2 FVKESK. CDR3 DNA: TGTGCCAGCAGCCCACCAGGGTTTACAGATACGCAGTATTTT. Its protein is CASSPPGFTDTQYF. The variable domain in full, with the rest retrieved from reference TRBV14 and TRBJ2-3, is EAGVTQFPSHSVIEKGQTVTLRCDPISGHDNLYWYRRVMGKEIKFLLHFVKESKQDESGMPNNRFLAERTGGTYSTLKVQPAELEDSGVYFCASSPPGFTDTQYFGPGTRLTVL.

This clone was seen a single time. This chain joins TRBV7-2 and TRBJ1-5, with 12 bases matching TRBD1. The CDR3 is 18 residues long. With V trimmed by 4 bases and J by 2 bases, 9 bases remained unmatched. Germline assignment: CDR1 SGHTA and CDR2 FQGNSA. CDR3 amino acids: CASSSGQGAMVGNQPQHF. The CDR3 DNA is TGTGCCAGCAGCTCGGGACAGGGGGCAATGGTGGGCAATCAGCCCCAGCATTTT.

The CDR3 spells CASSGTALGPYGYTF. CDR3 coding DNA: TGTGCCAGCAGCGGGACAGCCCTTGGACCCTATGGCTACACCTTC. The genes are TRBV13 and TRBJ1-2, with 7 bases that match TRBD1. Germline V gene lookup returns CDR1 PRHDT and CDR2 FYEKMQ (reference sequence). V lost 5 bases to trimming and J lost 4 bases; unmatched junction nucleotides: 10. CDR3 length equals 15 residues.

V is TRBV6-2 or TRBV6-3 and J is TRBJ2-3; D gene uncertain. The length of the CDR3 is 13 residues. Germline CDR1 is MNHEY and CDR2 is SVGEGT. Trimming shortened V by 2 bases and J by 5 bases, and 8 bases separated the two germline ends. CDR3 in amino acids: CASSYPVRDTQYF. In DNA form, the CDR3 reads TGTGCCAGCAGTTACCCGGTAAGAGATACGCAGTATTTT.

V gene TRBV5-4 combines with J gene TRBJ1-6; D remains ambiguous. The V end was cut by 2 bases, the J end by 5 bases, with 11 bases between. Germline values: CDR1 SGHNT, CDR2 YYREEE (reference sequence). The CDR3 is 15 residues long. The CDR3 nucleotides read TGTGCCAGCAGCTTAGGTTTGGGAGATAATTCACCCCTCCACTTT. Its translation is CASSLGLGDNSPLHF.

The J gene is TRBJ1-1, the V gene TRBV6-6, with D unclear. Trimming cost V 5 bases and J 1 base, with 5 bases left between them. The CDR3 spans 12 residues. In germline, CDR1 is MNHNY, CDR2 SVGAGI (reference sequence). The CDR3 DNA reads as TGTGCCAGCAGTCCACAGAACACTGAAGCTTTCTTT. Its translation is CASSPQNTEAFF.

The chain joins TRBV6-5 to TRBJ2-5; a possible D gene is TRBD2 (6 bases). With 7 bases removed from V and 1 base from J, the gap between germline ends came to 13 bases. There are 14 residues in the CDR3. Looked up from germline, CDR1 is MNHEY and CDR2 is SVGAGI. The CDR3 region has the DNA TGTGCCAGCACCTCGAGGAGGGCCCAAGAGACCCAGTACTTC. This translates into CASTSRRAQETQYF.

This clone was found once. V is TRBV5-1 and J is TRBJ2-3; D may be TRBD1 (6 bases). Germline CDR1 is SGHRS and CDR2 is YFSETQ. There are 14 residues in the CDR3. Trimming stripped 0 bases from V and 8 bases from J, with 13 bases between. The CDR3 spells CASSLEQGTGTQYF. CDR3 DNA sequence: TGCGCCAGCAGCTTGGAACAGGGTACGGGTACGCAGTATTTT. The entire variable domain, with the rest obtained from reference TRBV5-1 and TRBJ2-3, is as follows: KAGVTQTPRYLIKTRGQQVTLSCSPISGHRSVSWYQQTPGQGLQFLFEYFSETQRNKGNFPGRFSGRQFSNSRSEMNVSTLELGDSALYLCASSLEQGTGTQYFGPGTRLTVL.